This entry describes one T cell receptor (beta chain). Its antigen is as yet unknown. This specimen comes from a study of shared clonotypes between healthy human individuals. Study-level results: Clonotypes that were shared across a handful of donors made up around 5% of naive CD4 clonotypes. Donor clonotype sharing was expected to depend on sequencing depth. Apart from blood, nothing was sampled; tissue repertoires likely differ.

Each PCR replicate from the sorted subsets contained around 0.2 ug DNA, which is tens of thousands of T cell genomes. Sequencing was performed with immunoSEQ multiplex PCR; in TCRdb, only in-frame clones are kept and a portion is missing. The sample shows roughly 500,000 clones, 95% to 96% of them seen only once. The TCR originated in a woman in her twenties or thirties in good health. Input material: naive CD4+ T cells sorted from blood. Sample subset: CD45RA+ positively selected.

The CDR3 spells CASSLGDTLSYEQYF. The CDR3 DNA sequence: TGTGCCAGCAGCTTGGGGGACACCCTTTCCTACGAGCAGTACTTC. The chain is built from TRBV5-6 and TRBJ2-7, with D maybe TRBD1 (6 bases). V lost 0 bases and J 1 base, leaving 11 bases between the germline ends. CDR1 is SGHDT and CDR2 is YYEEEE in the germline V gene. CDR3 length: 15 amino acids.